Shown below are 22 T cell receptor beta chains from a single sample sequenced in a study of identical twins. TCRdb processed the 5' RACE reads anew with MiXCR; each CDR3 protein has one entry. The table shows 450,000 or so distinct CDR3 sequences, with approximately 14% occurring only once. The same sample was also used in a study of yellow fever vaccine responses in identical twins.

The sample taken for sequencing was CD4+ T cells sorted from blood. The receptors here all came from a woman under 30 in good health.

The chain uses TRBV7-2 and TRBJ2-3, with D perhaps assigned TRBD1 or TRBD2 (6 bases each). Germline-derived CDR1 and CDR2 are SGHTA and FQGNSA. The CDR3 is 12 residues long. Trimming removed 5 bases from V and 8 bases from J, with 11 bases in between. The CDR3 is CASSKEGGTQYF. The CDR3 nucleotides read TGTGCCAGCAGCAAAGAGGGGGGTACGCAGTATTTT.

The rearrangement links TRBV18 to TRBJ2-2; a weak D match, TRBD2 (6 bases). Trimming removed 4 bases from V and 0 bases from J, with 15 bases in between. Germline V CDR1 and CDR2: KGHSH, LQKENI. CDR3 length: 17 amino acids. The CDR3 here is CASSRAGRGTNTGELFF. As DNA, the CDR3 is TGTGCCAGCTCACGCGCGGGACGGGGAACGAACACCGGGGAGCTGTTTTTT. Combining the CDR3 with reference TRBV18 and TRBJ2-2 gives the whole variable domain NAGVMQNPRHLVRRRGQEARLRCSPMKGHSHVYWYRQLPEEGLKFMVYLQKENIIDESGMPKERFSAEFPKEGPSILRIQQVVRGDSAAYFCASSRAGRGTNTGELFFGEGSRLTVL.

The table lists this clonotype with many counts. The CDR3 reads CASTKRGGGTYEQYF. The CDR3 DNA is TGTGCCAGCACTAAACGGGGTGGGGGGACCTACGAGCAGTACTTC. The chain carries TRBV7-9 and TRBJ2-7, with a tentative D call TRBD2 (6 bases). The CDR3 covers 15 residues. CDR1 and CDR2 (germline): SEHNR, FQNEAQ (reference sequence). Trimming stripped 7 bases from V and 2 bases from J, with 18 bases between. The full variable domain, in which reference TRBV7-9 and TRBJ2-7 provide the parts outside the CDR3, is DTGVSQNPRHKITKRGQNVTFRCDPISEHNRLYWYRQTLGQGPEFLTYFQNEAQLEKSRLLSDRFSAERPKGSFSTLEIQRTEQGDSAMYLCASTKRGGGTYEQYFGPGTRLTVT.

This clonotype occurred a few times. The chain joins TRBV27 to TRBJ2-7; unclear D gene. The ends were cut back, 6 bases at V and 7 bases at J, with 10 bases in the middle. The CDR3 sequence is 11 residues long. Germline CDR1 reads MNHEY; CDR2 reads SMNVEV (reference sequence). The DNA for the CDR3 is TGTGCCAGCAGCTACCAGAGTGAGCAGTACTTC. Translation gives CASSYQSEQYF.

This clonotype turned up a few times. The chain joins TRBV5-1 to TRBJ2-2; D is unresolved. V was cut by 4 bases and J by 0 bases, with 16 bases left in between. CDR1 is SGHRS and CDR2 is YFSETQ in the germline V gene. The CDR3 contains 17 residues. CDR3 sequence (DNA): TGCGCCAGCAGCCCCGAGGTGGCTAGGGCGAACACCGGGGAGCTGTTTTTT. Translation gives CASSPEVARANTGELFF.

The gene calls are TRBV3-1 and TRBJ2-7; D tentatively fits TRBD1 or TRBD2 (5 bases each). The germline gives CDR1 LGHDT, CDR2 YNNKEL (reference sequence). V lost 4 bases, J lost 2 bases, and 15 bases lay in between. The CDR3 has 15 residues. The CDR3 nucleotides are TGTGCCAGCAGCCTGACCCGGGACCGAGCCTACGAGCAGTACTTC. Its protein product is CASSLTRDRAYEQYF.

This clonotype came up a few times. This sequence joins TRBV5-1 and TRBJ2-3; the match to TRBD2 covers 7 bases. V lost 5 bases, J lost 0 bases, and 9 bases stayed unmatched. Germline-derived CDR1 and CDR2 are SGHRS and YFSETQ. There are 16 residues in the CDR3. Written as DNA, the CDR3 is TGCGCCAGCAGTTATTCTAGCGGAGTGAGCACAGATACGCAGTATTTT. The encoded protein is CASSYSSGVSTDTQYF. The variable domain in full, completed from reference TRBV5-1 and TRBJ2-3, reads KAGVTQTPRYLIKTRGQQVTLSCSPISGHRSVSWYQQTPGQGLQFLFEYFSETQRNKGNFPGRFSGRQFSNSRSEMNVSTLELGDSALYLCASSYSSGVSTDTQYFGPGTRLTVL.

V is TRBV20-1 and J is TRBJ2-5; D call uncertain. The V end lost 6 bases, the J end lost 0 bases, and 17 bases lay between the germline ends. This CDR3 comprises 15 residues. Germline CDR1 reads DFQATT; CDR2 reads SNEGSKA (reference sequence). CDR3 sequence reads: CSAPPRVRNQETQYF. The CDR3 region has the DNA TGCAGTGCCCCGCCTCGGGTGAGAAACCAAGAGACCCAGTACTTC.

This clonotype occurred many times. CDR3 coding DNA: TGTGCCAGCAGTGAATTCAACGAGCAGTACTTC. Encoded protein: CASSEFNEQYF. The chain couples TRBV25-1 to TRBJ2-7; D is ambiguous. The CDR3 is made up of 11 amino acids. CDR1 and CDR2 from the germline V gene are MGHDK and SYGVNS. Trimming left V 1 base short and J 5 bases short, with 3 bases between.

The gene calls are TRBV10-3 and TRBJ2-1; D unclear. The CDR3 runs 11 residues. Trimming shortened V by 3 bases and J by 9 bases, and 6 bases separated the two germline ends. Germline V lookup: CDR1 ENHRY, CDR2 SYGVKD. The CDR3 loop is CAISDLGEQFF. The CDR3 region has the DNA TGTGCCATCAGTGACCTCGGTGAGCAGTTCTTC.

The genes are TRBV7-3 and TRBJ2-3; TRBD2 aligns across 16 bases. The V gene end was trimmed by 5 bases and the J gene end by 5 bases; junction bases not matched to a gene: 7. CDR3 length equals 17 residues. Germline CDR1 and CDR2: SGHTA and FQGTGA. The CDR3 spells CASSRTGTSGGGDTQYF. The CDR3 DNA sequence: TGTGCCAGCAGCAGAACCGGGACTAGCGGGGGGGGAGATACGCAGTATTTT.

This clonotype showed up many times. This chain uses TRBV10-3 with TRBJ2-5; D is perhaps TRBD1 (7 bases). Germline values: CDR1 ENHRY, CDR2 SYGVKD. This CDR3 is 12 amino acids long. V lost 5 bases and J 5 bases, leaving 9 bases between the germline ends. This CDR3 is CAISPGGETQYF. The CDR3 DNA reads TGTGCCATCAGTCCAGGGGGGGAGACCCAGTACTTC.

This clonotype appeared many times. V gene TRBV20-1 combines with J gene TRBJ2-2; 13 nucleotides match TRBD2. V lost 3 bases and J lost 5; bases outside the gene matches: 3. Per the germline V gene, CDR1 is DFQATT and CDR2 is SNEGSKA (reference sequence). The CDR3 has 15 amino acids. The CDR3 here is CSASLLAGGTGELFF. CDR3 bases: TGCAGTGCTAGTTTACTAGCGGGAGGGACCGGGGAGCTGTTTTTT.

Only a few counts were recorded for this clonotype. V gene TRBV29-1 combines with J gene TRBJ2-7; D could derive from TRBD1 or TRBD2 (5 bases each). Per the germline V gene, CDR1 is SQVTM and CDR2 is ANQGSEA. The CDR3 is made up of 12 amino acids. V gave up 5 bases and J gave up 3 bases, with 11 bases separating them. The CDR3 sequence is CSVWGRDYEQYF. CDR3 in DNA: TGCAGCGTTTGGGGGAGAGACTACGAGCAGTACTTC.

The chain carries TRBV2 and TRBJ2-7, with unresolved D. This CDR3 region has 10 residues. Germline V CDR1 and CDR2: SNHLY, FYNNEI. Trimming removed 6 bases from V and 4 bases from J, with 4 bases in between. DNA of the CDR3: TGTGCCAGCAGGGAGTACGAGCAGTACTTC. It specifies CASREYEQYF. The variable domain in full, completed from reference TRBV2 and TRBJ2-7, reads EPEVTQTPSHQVTQMGQEVILRCVPISNHLYFYWYRQILGQKVEFLVSFYNNEISEKSEIFDDQFSVERPDGSNFTLKIRSTKLEDSAMYFCASREYEQYFGPGTRLTVT.

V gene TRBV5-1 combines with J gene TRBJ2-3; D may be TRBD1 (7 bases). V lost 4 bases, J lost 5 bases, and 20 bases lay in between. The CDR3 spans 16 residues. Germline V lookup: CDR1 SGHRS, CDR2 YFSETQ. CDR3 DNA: TGCGCCAGCAGCAGGGGGCAGCAGGGGAGGATAGATACGCAGTATTTT. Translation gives CASSRGQQGRIDTQYF.

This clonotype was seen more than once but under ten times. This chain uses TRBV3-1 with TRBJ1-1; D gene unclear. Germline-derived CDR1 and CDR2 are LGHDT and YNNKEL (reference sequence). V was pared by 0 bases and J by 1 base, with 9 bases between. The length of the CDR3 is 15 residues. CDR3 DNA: TGTGCCAGCAGCCAAGAATCCCGGGAGAACACTGAAGCTTTCTTT. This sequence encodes CASSQESRENTEAFF.

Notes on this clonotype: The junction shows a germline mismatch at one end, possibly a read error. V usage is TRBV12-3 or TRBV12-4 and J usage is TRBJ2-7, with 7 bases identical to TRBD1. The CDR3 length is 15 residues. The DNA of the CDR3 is TGTGCCAGCGGTTTATTAGGGACAGCGTTTTACGAGCAGTACTTC. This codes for CASGLLGTAFYEQYF.

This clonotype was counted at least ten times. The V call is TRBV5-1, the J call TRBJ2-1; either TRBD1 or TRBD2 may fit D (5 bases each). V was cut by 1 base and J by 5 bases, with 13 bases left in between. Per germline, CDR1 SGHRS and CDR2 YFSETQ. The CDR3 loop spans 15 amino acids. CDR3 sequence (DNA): TGCGCCAGCAGCTTGATGCAGGGAGCGAACAATGAGCAGTTCTTC. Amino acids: CASSLMQGANNEQFF. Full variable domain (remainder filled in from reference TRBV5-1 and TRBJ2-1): KAGVTQTPRYLIKTRGQQVTLSCSPISGHRSVSWYQQTPGQGLQFLFEYFSETQRNKGNFPGRFSGRQFSNSRSEMNVSTLELGDSALYLCASSLMQGANNEQFFGPGTRLTVL.

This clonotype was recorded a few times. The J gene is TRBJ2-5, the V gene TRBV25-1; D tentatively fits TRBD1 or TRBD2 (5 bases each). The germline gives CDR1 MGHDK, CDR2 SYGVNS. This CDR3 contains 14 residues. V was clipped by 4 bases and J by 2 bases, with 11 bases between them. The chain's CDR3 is CASSGGRKQETQYF. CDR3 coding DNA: TGTGCCAGCAGTGGGGGACGTAAACAAGAGACCCAGTACTTC.

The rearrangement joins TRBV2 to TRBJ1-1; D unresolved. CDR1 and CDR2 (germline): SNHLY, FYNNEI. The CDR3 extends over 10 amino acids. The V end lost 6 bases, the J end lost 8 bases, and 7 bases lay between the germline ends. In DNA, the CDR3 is TGTGCCAGCAGCGGGGAAGAAGCTTTCTTT. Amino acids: CASSGEEAFF.

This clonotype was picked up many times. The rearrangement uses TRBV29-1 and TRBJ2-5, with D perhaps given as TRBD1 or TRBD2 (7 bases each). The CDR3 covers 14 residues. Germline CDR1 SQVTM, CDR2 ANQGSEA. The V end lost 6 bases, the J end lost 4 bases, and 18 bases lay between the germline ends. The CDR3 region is CSVGSRGGGETQYF. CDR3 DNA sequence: TGCAGCGTGGGCAGCAGGGGGGGTGGAGAGACCCAGTACTTC.